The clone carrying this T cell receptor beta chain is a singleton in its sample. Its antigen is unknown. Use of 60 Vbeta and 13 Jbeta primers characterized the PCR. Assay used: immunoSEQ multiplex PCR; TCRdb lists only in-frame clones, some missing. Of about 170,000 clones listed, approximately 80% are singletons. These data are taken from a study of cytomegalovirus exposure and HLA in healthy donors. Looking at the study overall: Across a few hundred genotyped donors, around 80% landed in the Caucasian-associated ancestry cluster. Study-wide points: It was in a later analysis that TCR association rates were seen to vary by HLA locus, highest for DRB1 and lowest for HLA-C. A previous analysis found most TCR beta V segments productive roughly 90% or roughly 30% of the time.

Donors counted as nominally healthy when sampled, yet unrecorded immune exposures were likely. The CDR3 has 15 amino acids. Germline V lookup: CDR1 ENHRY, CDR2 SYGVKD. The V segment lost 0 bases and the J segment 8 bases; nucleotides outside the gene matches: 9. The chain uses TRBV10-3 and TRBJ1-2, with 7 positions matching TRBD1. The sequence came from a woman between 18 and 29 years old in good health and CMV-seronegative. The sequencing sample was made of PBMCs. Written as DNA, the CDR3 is TGTGCCATCAGTGAGTCGACACAGGGGTTTTGGGGCTACACCTTC. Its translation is CAISESTQGFWGYTF.